A single T cell receptor (beta chain) is shown here with its context. Clones were sequenced by immunoSEQ multiplex PCR, and TCRdb holds only the in-frame ones, with some missing. This sample has tens of thousands of clones; approximately 85% occur once, and the top ten carry approximately 7%. V lost 2 bases, J lost 11 bases, and 9 bases lay in between. There are 12 residues in the CDR3. Per the germline V gene, CDR1 is SGHDN and CDR2 is FVKESK. These data belong to a study of blood T cell repertoires in COVID-19. This TCR derives from a middle-aged man with acute or convalescent COVID-19. The chain links TRBV14 to TRBJ1-4, with D possibly TRBD1 on 5 matching bases. Sequencing was carried out using peripheral blood. In nucleotides, the CDR3 is TGTGCCAGCAGCCAACAGGGTTTGAAACTGTTTTTT. Its protein is CASSQQGLKLFF.